This T cell receptor (beta chain) was recorded in a study of PD-1 blockade in classical Hodgkin lymphoma. Overall study: Patients had nivolumab dosed at 3 mg/kg, delivered intravenously every 2 weeks. Study-level results: At baseline, newly diagnosed patients reportedly showed less TCR diversity than healthy donors. Baseline diversity was lower in partial responders and progressors than complete responders. By C4D1 there was a significant rise in CD4+ TCR diversity but not in CD8+ TCR diversity.

Details on this clone: Its matching antigen is unknown.

Sequencing used immunoSEQ multiplex PCR; TCRdb keeps in-frame clones, though not all of them. Of roughly 60,000 clones in the sample, about 92% were seen once. Relapse was seen in all patients after autologous stem cell transplantation, and brentuximab vedotin exposure was variable. This TCR derives from a human donor with classical Hodgkin lymphoma. The specimen comprised peripheral blood mononuclear cells (PBMCs), sampled at baseline.

Written as DNA, the CDR3 is TGTGCCAGCAGTTTAGGAGCGGGAGTAGCAGATACGCAGTATTTT. Translation gives CASSLGAGVADTQYF. The V gene is TRBV28, the J gene TRBJ2-3; TRBD2 matches at 8 bases. The V gene end was trimmed by 2 bases and the J gene end by 4 bases; junction bases not matched to a gene: 5. This CDR3 region has 15 residues. The V gene's germline CDR1 is MDHEN and CDR2 SYDVKM.